The 12 T cell receptor beta chains below come from one sample, sequenced in a study of cytomegalovirus exposure and HLA in healthy donors. 60 Vbeta and 13 Jbeta primers were used in PCR. This table comes from immunoSEQ multiplex PCR, and its TCRdb copy is limited to in-frame clones, with some not included. Recorded for this sample: 45,000 to 70,000 clones. The sample was PBMCs. The receptors here all came from a woman aged 25 to 39 in good health and CMV-seropositive.

The V gene is TRBV30, the J gene TRBJ1-5; no reliable D call. Germline V gene lookup returns CDR1 GTSNPN and CDR2 SVGIG (reference sequence). The CDR3 consists of 14 residues. With 2 bases removed from V and 2 bases from J, the gap between germline ends came to 10 bases. Here the CDR3 DNA reads TGTGCCTGGAGTCAGGCCTGGGGCAATCAGCCCCAGCATTTT. Translating it yields CAWSQAWGNQPQHF.

The CDR3 here is CAWRERGTRQETQYF. The CDR3 region has the DNA TGTGCCTGGAGAGAGCGAGGGACTAGACAAGAGACCCAGTACTTC. J is TRBJ2-5 and V is TRBV30; 8 nucleotides match TRBD2. The CDR3 consists of 15 residues. Germline V gives CDR1 GTSNPN, CDR2 SVGIG (reference sequence). Germline trimming cut 3 bases from V and 2 bases from J; bases unmatched to any gene: 8.

This chain joins TRBV12-5 and TRBJ1-1; 9 positions agree with TRBD1. The germline CDR1 and CDR2 sequences are LGHNT and FRNRAP. The length of the CDR3 is 15 residues. J lost 5 bases, V lost 1 base, and 5 bases had no gene match. CDR3 sequence: CASGLAHRGRTEAFF. CDR3 nucleotides: TGTGCTAGTGGTTTGGCCCACAGGGGGCGAACTGAAGCTTTCTTT.

The chain couples TRBV6-5 to TRBJ2-5; D might be TRBD1 (6 bases). The germline V gene has CDR1 MNHEY and CDR2 SVGAGI. V was pared by 0 bases and J by 6 bases, with 17 bases between. This CDR3 has 16 amino acids. The CDR3 is CASSYSGQLHTKTQYF. Written as DNA, the CDR3 is TGTGCCAGCAGTTACTCTGGACAGCTTCATACGAAGACCCAGTACTTC.

V usage is TRBV4-2 and J usage is TRBJ2-1; 8 bases map to TRBD2. Trimming took 4 bases from V and 5 from J; bases not matched to a gene: 7. Looked up from germline, CDR1 is LGHNA and CDR2 is YNFKEQ. This CDR3 contains 15 residues. The chain's CDR3 is CASSPGGAGDNEQFF. CDR3 DNA sequence: TGTGCCAGCAGCCCCGGGGGAGCGGGGGACAATGAGCAGTTCTTC.

This chain joins TRBV30 and TRBJ2-7; no clear D. V was pared by 1 base and J by 7 bases, with 14 bases between. Germline CDR1 GTSNPN, CDR2 SVGIG (reference sequence). The CDR3 covers 13 residues. The CDR3 spells CAWSGRSEREQYF. As DNA, the CDR3 is TGTGCCTGGAGTGGGCGCTCTGAGAGGGAGCAGTACTTC.

The chain links TRBV7-9 to TRBJ2-6, with D tentatively TRBD1 (5 bases). This CDR3 has 17 amino acids. The V gene lost 5 bases and the J gene lost 0 bases, with 14 bases spanning the gap. Germline-derived CDR1 and CDR2 are SEHNR and FQNEAQ (reference sequence). Written as DNA, the CDR3 is TGTGCCAGCAGCCCACCCGAGACAGACTCTGGGGCCAACGTCCTGACTTTC. Translating it yields CASSPPETDSGANVLTF.

The chain is built from TRBV29-1 and TRBJ2-5, with 12 nucleotides matching TRBD2. The CDR3 length is 15 residues. CDR1 is SQVTM, CDR2 ANQGSEA, per germline. With 4 bases clipped from V and 3 bases from J, the junction kept 6 bases outside the gene matches. For the CDR3, the DNA is TGCAGCGTTGGAGCTAGCGGGGGGGTGGAAGAGACCCAGTACTTC. It yields the protein CSVGASGGVEETQYF.

The chain recombines TRBV19 with TRBJ2-7; tentative D call: TRBD2 (5 bases). Trimming cost V 6 bases and J 0 bases, with 12 bases left between them. From germline, CDR1 is LNHDA and CDR2 SQIVND (reference sequence). The CDR3 length is 14 residues. CDR3 sequence: CASSPTGSSYEQYF. CDR3 bases: TGTGCCAGTAGCCCGACGGGGAGCTCCTACGAGCAGTACTTC.

The chain combines TRBV9 with TRBJ2-7; D gene unclear. The CDR3 is made up of 14 amino acids. Germline CDR1 is SGDLS and CDR2 is YYNGEE. The V end lost 0 bases, the J end lost 1 base, and 8 bases lay between the germline ends. The CDR3 spells CASSVGGLSYEQYF. As DNA, the CDR3 is TGTGCCAGCAGCGTAGGAGGTCTGTCCTACGAGCAGTACTTC.

The CDR3 sequence is CASSVARESNEQFF. The CDR3 DNA sequence: TGTGCCAGCAGCGTAGCCCGGGAGAGCAATGAGCAGTTCTTC. V is TRBV9 and J is TRBJ2-1; perhaps TRBD2 as D (6 bases). Trimming shortened V by 0 bases and J by 6 bases, and 10 bases separated the two germline ends. CDR3 length equals 14 residues. Germline CDR1 and CDR2: SGDLS and YYNGEE.

The rearrangement links TRBV5-1 to TRBJ2-7; 7 bases are a match to TRBD2. Germline CDR1 and CDR2: SGHRS and YFSETQ. V was pared by 2 bases and J by 1 base, with 6 bases of the junction left unmatched. The CDR3 sequence is 15 residues long. CDR3 coding DNA: TGCGCCAGCAGCTTAATGGGGGGGAATTCCTACGAGCAGTACTTC. Protein sequence: CASSLMGGNSYEQYF.